The 10 T cell receptor beta chains below come from one sample, sequenced in a study of shared clonotypes between healthy human individuals. Here immunoSEQ multiplex PCR was the method, and the copy in TCRdb shows in-frame clones only, minus some. This repertoire shows 1,400,000 or so clones, 98% found once; its top ten account for roughly 0.35%. The sample comprised naive CD4+ T cells sorted from blood. Described subset: CD45RA+ positively selected. Every receptor here comes from a man aged 25-45 years in good health.

The V and J genes are TRBV6-1 and TRBJ2-7; weak D call: TRBD2 (6 bases). This CDR3 comprises 12 residues. The V end lost 9 bases, the J end lost 6 bases, and 15 bases lay between the germline ends. Germline loops: CDR1 MNHNS, CDR2 SASEGT. The CDR3 DNA sequence: TGTGCCAGTGGGACTCAACCCGGCGAGCAGTACTTC. The encoded protein is CASGTQPGEQYF.

The rearrangement joins TRBV25-1 to TRBJ2-7; D unclear. Trimming pared 4 bases from V and 5 bases from J, leaving 15 bases between. Germline loops: CDR1 MGHDK, CDR2 SYGVNS. This CDR3 comprises 14 residues. The CDR3 coding sequence is TGTGCCAGCAGTGCCTCCGAGGAGATCCACGAGCAGTACTTC. Residues: CASSASEEIHEQYF.

This clone occurred once. The CDR3 bases are TGTGCCAGCAGCCTCGGACTAGCCAAAAACATTCAGTACTTC. Amino acid sequence: CASSLGLAKNIQYF. V is TRBV5-5 and J is TRBJ2-4; possibly TRBD2 for D (5 bases). Looked up from germline, CDR1 is SGHKS and CDR2 is YYEKEE (reference sequence). CDR3 length: 14 residues. The ends were cut back, 4 bases at V and 0 bases at J, with 8 bases in the middle.

Details on this clone: The sample holds other DNA sequences that translate to the same CDR3. This sequence joins TRBV20-1 and TRBJ2-5, with 7 bases lining up with TRBD1. Unmatched junction bases numbered 1, after V lost 6 bases and J lost 3 bases. Germline V gene data show CDR1 as DFQATT and CDR2 as SNEGSKA (reference sequence). The CDR3 extends over 11 amino acids. The CDR3 nucleotides are TGCAGTGCAGGGACAGAAGAGACCCAGTACTTC. This gives the protein CSAGTEETQYF.

In DNA form, the CDR3 reads TGTGCCAGCAGCTTAGTACAAGTCCCCGGGGAGCTGTTTTTT. It codes for CASSLVQVPGELFF. The chain links TRBV7-2 to TRBJ2-2; D not certain. With 1 base removed from V and 6 bases from J, the gap between germline ends came to 9 bases. Germline CDR1 and CDR2: SGHTA and FQGNSA. This CDR3 is 14 amino acids long.

The chain employs TRBV5-1 and TRBJ2-1, with TRBD2 matching 11 bases. Trimming cost V 3 bases and J 9 bases; bases outside gene matches: 2. The CDR3 runs to 13 residues. Per germline, CDR1 SGHRS and CDR2 YFSETQ. CDR3 nucleotide sequence: TGCGCCAGCAGCTACGGACTAGCGGGTGAGCAGTTCTTC. Translation: CASSYGLAGEQFF.

V usage is TRBV4-3 and J usage is TRBJ2-3; 11 nucleotides align to TRBD2. This CDR3 spans 18 amino acids. Germline V gives CDR1 LGHNA, CDR2 YSLEER. After removal of 1 base from V and 4 bases from J, the junction contained 10 bases not matched to a gene. The CDR3 sequence is CASSQGPGVTSGADTQYF. CDR3 bases: TGCGCCAGCAGCCAAGGCCCAGGAGTGACTAGCGGGGCAGATACGCAGTATTTT.

DNA of the CDR3: TGTGCCAGCAGCTTAGTGCGGTCCCAACCTGAGCAGTTCTTC. It codes for CASSLVRSQPEQFF. The chain is built from TRBV7-9 and TRBJ2-1; no clear D. V dropped 1 base and J dropped 9 bases, with 13 bases sitting between them. The CDR3 is made up of 14 amino acids. From germline, CDR1 is SEHNR and CDR2 FQNEAQ (reference sequence).

V is TRBV9 and J is TRBJ2-7; a possible D gene is TRBD1 (5 bases). From germline, CDR1 is SGDLS and CDR2 YYNGEE. The CDR3 runs 14 residues. Trimming removed 0 bases at V and 5 bases at J, with 12 bases between. As DNA, the CDR3 is TGTGCCAGCAGCGTAGATGTAAGGGGCAACGAGCAGTACTTC. Translation gives CASSVDVRGNEQYF.

The chain carries TRBV9 and TRBJ2-2; TRBD1 matches 7 bases. V was clipped by 4 bases and J by 0 bases; unmatched bases: 6. Germline lookup yields CDR1 SGDLS and CDR2 YYNGEE. The CDR3 runs to 16 residues. The CDR3 DNA follows: TGTGCCAGCAGCTCCCAGGGACAGCCGAACACCGGGGAGCTGTTTTTT. Translating it yields CASSSQGQPNTGELFF.